This entry concerns a single T cell receptor beta chain. The target antigen is unknown. Germline CDR1 is LNHNV and CDR2 is YYDKDF (reference sequence). CDR3 length: 16 amino acids. V was clipped by 1 base and J by 3 bases; unmatched bases: 6. The data are from a study of cytomegalovirus exposure and HLA in healthy donors. Study results and limitations: The listing of 150 to 200 TCR beta chains classed them as cytomegalovirus-associated. It was reportedly the case that the classifier diagnosed cytomegalovirus status with high specificity and sensitivity. A prior analysis recorded that most TCR beta V segments were productive about 87% or about 30% of the time.

Primers for the PCR totalled 60 Vbeta and 13 Jbeta. In the source study's methods: An analysis that came later counted some 80 million unique TCR beta chains, around 10 million shared. The table came from immunoSEQ multiplex PCR; TCRdb's copy has only in-frame clones and leaves some out. V, J and clone size derive from that table, while D and trimming were established from the DNA sequence. Seen here are 80,000 or so clones, 60% to 75% observed once, and the top ten hold approximately 10%. The rearrangement joins TRBV15 to TRBJ2-3; 8 bases are shared with TRBD1. Sequenced material: PBMCs. This clonotype was obtained from a woman in her 40s in good health and CMV-seropositive. The CDR3 DNA reads as TGTGCCACCAGCAGAGGTGGACAGGGTAGGACAGATACGCAGTATTTT. This sequence encodes CATSRGGQGRTDTQYF.